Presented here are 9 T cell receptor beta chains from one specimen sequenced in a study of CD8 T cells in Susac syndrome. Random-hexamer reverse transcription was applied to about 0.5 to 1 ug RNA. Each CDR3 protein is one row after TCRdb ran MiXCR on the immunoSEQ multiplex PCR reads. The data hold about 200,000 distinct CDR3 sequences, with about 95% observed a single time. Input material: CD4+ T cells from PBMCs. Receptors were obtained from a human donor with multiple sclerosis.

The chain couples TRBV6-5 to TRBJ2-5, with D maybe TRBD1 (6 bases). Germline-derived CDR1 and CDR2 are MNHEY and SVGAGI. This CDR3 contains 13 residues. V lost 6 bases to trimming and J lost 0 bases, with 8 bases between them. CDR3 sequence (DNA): TGTGCCAGCAGAAGGGACAACCAAGAGACCCAGTACTTC. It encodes CASRRDNQETQYF.

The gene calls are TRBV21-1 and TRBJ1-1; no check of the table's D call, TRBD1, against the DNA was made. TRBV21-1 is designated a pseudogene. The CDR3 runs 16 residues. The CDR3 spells CASRNKITGGDTEAFF. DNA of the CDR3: TGTGCCAGCAGGAATAAGATAACAGGGGGGGACACTGAAGCTTTCTTT.

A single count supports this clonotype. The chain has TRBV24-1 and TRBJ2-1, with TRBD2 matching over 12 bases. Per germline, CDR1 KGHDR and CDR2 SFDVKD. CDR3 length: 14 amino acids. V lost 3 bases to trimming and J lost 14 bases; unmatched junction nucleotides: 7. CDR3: CATSDELAGGPKFF. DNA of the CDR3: TGTGCCACCAGTGATGAACTAGCGGGGGGCCCAAAGTTCTTC.

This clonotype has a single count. DNA of the CDR3: TGTGCCAGCAGTCCCCAGTCCCTGAGCTATGGCTACACCTTC. Encoded protein: CASSPQSLSYGYTF. V usage is TRBV27 and J usage is TRBJ1-2; D gene unclear. The CDR3 loop spans 14 amino acids. V was cut by 5 bases and J by 4 bases, with 14 bases left in between. Germline CDR1 MNHEY, CDR2 SMNVEV (reference sequence).

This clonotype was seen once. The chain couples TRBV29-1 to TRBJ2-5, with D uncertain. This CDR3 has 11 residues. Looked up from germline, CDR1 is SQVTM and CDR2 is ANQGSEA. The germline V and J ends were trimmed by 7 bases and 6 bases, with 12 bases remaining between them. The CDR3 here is CSATGVQTQYF. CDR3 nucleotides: TGCAGCGCCACTGGGGTACAGACCCAGTACTTC.

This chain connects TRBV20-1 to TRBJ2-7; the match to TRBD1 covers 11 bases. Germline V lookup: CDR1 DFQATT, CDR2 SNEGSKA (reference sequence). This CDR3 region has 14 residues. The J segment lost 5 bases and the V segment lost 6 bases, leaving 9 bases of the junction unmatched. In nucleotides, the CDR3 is TGCAGTGCCACTTCAGGGACAGGGGGTAACGAGCAGTACGTC. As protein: CSATSGTGGNEQYV.

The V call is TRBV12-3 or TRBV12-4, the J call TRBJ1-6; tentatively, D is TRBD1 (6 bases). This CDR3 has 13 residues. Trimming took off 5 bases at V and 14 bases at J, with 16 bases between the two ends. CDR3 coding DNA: TGTGCCAGCAGTCTAGGCACGGAGGGGGCCCTCCACTTT. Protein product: CASSLGTEGALHF.

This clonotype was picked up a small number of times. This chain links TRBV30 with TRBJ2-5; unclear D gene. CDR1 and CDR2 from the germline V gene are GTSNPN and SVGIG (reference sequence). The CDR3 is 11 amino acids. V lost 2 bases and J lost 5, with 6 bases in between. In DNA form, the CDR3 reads TGTGCCTGGAGTACGAGTGAGACCCAGTACTTC. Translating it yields CAWSTSETQYF.

DNA of the CDR3: TGTGCCAGCAGTTACCCCAGCACTGAAGCTTTCTTT. Its protein is CASSYPSTEAFF. V usage is TRBV6-2 or TRBV6-3 and J usage is TRBJ1-1, with D hard to call. There are 12 residues in the CDR3. In germline, CDR1 is MNHEY, CDR2 SVGEGT. V was cut by 2 bases and J by 4 bases, with 5 bases left in between.